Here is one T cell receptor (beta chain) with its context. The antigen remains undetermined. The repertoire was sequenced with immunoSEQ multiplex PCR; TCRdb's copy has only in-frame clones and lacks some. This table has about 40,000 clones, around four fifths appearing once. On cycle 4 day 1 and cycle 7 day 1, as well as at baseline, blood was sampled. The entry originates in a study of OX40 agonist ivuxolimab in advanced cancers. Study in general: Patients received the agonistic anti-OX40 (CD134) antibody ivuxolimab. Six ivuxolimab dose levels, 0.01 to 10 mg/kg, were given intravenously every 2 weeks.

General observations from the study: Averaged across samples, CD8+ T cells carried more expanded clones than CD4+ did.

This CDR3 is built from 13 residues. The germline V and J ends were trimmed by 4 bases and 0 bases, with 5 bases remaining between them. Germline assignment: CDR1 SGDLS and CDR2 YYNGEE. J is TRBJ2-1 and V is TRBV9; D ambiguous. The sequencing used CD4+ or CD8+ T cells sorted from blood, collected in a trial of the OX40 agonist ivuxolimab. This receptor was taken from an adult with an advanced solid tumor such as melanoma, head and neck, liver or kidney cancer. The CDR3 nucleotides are TGTGCCAGCAGCCTGAGCTCCTACAATGAGCAGTTCTTC. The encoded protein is CASSLSSYNEQFF.